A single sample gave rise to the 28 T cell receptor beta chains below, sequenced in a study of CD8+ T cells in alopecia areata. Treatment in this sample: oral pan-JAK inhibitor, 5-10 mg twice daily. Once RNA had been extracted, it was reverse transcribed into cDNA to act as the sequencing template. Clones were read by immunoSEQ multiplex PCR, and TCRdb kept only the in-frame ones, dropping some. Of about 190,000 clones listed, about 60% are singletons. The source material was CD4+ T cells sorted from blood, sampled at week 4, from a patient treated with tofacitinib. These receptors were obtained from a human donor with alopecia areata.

The CDR3 DNA is TGTGCCAGCAGCCTTGGGACTAGCGCCGGGGAGCTGTTTTTT. Translation: CASSLGTSAGELFF. The chain has TRBV7-9 and TRBJ2-2, with 10 bases that match TRBD2. J was trimmed by 6 bases and V by 5 bases; bases with no gene match: 3. This CDR3 is 14 amino acids long. Germline values: CDR1 SEHNR, CDR2 FQNEAQ (reference sequence).

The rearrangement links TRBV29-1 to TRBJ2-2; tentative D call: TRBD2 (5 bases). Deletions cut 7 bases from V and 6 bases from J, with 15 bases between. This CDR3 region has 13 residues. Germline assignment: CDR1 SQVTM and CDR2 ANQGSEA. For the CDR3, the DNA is TGCAGCGCAAACCCGAGGGTGGCCGGGGAGCTGTTTTTT. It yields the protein CSANPRVAGELFF.

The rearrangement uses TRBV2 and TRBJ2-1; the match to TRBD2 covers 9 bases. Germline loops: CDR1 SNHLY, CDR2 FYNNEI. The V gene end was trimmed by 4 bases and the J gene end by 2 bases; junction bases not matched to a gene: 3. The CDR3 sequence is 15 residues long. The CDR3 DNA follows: TGTGCCAGCAGTGGTGGCGGGAGGGCCTACAATGAGCAGTTCTTC. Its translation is CASSGGGRAYNEQFF.

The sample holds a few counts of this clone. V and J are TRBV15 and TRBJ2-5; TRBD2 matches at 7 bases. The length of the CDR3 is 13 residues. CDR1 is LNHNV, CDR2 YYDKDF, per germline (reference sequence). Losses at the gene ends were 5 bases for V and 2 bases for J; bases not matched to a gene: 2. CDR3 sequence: CATSRGRQETQYF. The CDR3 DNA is TGTGCCACCAGCCGCGGGAGACAAGAGACCCAGTACTTC.

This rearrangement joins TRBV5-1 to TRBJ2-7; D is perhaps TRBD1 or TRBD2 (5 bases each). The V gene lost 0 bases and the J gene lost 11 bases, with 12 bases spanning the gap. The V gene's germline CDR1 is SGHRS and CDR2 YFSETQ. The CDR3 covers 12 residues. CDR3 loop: CASSLAKGTEYF. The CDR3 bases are TGCGCCAGCAGCTTGGCCAAGGGGACCGAGTACTTC.

CDR3 coding DNA: TGTGCCAGCAGTCACCGACAGGGCAAGGGCGGTAGCAATCAGCCCCAGCATTTT. Encoded protein: CASSHRQGKGGSNQPQHF. The chain employs TRBV2 and TRBJ1-5; 7 bases are a match to TRBD1. The germline V gene has CDR1 SNHLY and CDR2 FYNNEI. Unmatched junction bases numbered 13, after V lost 5 bases and J lost 0 bases. This CDR3 has 18 residues. Combining the CDR3 with reference TRBV2 and TRBJ1-5 gives the whole variable domain EPEVTQTPSHQVTQMGQEVILRCVPISNHLYFYWYRQILGQKVEFLVSFYNNEISEKSEIFDDQFSVERPDGSNFTLKIRSTKLEDSAMYFCASSHRQGKGGSNQPQHFGDGTRLSIL.

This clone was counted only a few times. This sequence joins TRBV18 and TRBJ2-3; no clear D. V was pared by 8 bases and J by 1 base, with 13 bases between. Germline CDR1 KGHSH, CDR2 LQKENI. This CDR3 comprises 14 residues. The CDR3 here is CASLSVGGTDTQYF. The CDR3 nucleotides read TGTGCCAGCCTCTCGGTCGGAGGCACAGATACGCAGTATTTT. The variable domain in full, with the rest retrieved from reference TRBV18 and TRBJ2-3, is NAGVMQNPRHLVRRRGQEARLRCSPMKGHSHVYWYRQLPEEGLKFMVYLQKENIIDESGMPKERFSAEFPKEGPSILRIQQVVRGDSAAYFCASLSVGGTDTQYFGPGTRLTVL.

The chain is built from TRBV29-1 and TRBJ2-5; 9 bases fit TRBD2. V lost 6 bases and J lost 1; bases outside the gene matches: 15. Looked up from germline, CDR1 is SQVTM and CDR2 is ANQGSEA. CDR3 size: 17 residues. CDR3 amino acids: CSVARGGSGRSQETQYF. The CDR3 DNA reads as TGCAGCGTGGCCCGGGGGGGCAGCGGGAGGTCCCAAGAGACCCAGTACTTC.

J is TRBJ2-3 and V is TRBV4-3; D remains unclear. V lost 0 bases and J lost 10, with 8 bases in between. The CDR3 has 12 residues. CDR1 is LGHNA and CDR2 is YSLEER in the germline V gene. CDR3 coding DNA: TGCGCCAGCAGCCAAGACAATTATGCGCAGTATTTT. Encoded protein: CASSQDNYAQYF.

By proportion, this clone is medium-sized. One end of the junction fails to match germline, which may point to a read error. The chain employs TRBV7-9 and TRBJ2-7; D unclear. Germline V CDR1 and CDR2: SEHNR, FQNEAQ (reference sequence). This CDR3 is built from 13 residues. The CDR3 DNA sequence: TGTGCCAGCCGCTTTGGATCCTCCTACGAGCAGTACTTC. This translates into CASRFGSSYEQYF.

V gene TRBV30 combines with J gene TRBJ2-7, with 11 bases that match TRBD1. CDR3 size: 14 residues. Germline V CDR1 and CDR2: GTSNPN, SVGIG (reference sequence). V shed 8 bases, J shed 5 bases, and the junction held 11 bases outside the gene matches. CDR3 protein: CALGLGTGGNEQYF. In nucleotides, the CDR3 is TGTGCCCTGGGACTGGGGACAGGGGGAAACGAGCAGTACTTC.

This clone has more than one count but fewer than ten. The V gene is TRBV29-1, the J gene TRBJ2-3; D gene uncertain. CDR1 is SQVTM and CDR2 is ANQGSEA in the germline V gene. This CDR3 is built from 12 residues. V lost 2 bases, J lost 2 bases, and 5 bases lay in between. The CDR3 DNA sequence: TGCAGCGTTGAAAAGCTCACAGATACGCAGTATTTT. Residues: CSVEKLTDTQYF.

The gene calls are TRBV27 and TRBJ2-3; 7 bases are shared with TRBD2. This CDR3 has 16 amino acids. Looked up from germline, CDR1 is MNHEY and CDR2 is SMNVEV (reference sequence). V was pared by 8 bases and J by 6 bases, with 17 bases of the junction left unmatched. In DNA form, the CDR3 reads TGTGCCAGCTTGAGGGTAGCGGGCGCCCCGGGGGATACGCAGTATTTT. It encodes CASLRVAGAPGDTQYF.

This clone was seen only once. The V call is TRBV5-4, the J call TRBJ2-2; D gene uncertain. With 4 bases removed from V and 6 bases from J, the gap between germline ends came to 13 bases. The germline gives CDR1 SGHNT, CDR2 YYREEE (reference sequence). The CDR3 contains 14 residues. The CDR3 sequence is CASSPRGRPGELFF. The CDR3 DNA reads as TGTGCCAGCAGCCCTCGTGGGCGGCCCGGGGAGCTGTTTTTT. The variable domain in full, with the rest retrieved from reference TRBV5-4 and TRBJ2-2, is ETGVTQSPTHLIKTRGQQVTLRCSSQSGHNTVSWYQQALGQGPQFIFQYYREEENGRGNFPPRFSGLQFPNYSSELNVNALELDDSALYLCASSPRGRPGELFFGEGSRLTVL.

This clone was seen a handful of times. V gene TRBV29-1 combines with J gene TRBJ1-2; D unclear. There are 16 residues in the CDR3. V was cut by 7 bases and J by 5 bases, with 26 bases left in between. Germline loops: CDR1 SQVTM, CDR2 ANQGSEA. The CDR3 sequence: CSAARGEAALVYGYTF. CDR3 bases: TGCAGCGCCGCACGGGGAGAGGCCGCGTTGGTATATGGCTACACCTTC.

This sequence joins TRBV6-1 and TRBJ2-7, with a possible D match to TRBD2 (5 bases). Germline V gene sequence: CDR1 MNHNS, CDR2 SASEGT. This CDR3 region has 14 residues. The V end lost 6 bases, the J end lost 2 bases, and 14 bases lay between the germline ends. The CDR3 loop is CASRIESGTYEQYF. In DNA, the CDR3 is TGTGCCAGCAGAATCGAGTCGGGGACCTACGAGCAGTACTTC.

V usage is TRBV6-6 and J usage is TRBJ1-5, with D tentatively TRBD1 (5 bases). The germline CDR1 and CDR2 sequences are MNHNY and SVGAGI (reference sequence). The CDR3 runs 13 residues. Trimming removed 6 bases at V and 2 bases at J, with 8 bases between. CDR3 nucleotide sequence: TGTGCCAGCAGGCAACAGGGCAATCAGCCCCAGCATTTT. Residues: CASRQQGNQPQHF.

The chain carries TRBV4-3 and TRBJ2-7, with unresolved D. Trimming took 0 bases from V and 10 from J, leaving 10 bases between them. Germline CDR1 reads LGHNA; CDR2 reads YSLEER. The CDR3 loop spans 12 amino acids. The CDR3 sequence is CASSQDRYVQYF. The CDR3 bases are TGCGCCAGCAGCCAAGATCGTTACGTTCAGTACTTC.

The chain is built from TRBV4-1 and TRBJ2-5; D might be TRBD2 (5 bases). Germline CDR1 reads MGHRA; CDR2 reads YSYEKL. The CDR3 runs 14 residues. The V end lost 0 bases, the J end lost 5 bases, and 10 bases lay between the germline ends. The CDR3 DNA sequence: TGCGCCAGCAGCCAAGATCGGACGGGGGAGACCCAGTACTTC. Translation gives CASSQDRTGETQYF.

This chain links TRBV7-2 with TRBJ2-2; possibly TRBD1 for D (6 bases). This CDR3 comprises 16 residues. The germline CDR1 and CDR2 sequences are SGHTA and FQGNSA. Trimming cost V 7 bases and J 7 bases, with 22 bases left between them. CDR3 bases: TGTGCCAGCAACCTACGGAGCAGGGGCCCCATCGGGGAGCTGTTTTTT. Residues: CASNLRSRGPIGELFF.

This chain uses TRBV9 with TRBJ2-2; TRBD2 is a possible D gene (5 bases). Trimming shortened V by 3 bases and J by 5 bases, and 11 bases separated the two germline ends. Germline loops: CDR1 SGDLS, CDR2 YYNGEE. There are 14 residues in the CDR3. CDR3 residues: CASSGYRGTGELFF. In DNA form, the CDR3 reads TGTGCCAGCAGCGGCTATAGAGGGACCGGGGAGCTGTTTTTT.

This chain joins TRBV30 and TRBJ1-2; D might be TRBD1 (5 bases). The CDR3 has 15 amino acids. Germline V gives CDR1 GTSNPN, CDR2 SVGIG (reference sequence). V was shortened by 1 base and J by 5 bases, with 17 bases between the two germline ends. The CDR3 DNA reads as TGTGCCTGGAGTGATACGGGGCTGGGGGGATATGGCTACACCTTC. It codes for CAWSDTGLGGYGYTF.

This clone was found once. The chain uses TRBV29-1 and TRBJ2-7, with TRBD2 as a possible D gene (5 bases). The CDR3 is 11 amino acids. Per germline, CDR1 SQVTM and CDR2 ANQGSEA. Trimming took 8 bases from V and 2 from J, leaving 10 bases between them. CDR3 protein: CSLPRAYEQYF. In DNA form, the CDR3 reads TGCAGCCTCCCGAGGGCCTACGAGCAGTACTTC.

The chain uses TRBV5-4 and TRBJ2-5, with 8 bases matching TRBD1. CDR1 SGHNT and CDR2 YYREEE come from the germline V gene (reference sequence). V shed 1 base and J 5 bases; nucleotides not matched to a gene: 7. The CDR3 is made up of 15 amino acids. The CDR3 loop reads CASSLRSGGLETQYF. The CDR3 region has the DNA TGTGCCAGCAGCTTGAGGTCAGGGGGCCTCGAGACCCAGTACTTC.

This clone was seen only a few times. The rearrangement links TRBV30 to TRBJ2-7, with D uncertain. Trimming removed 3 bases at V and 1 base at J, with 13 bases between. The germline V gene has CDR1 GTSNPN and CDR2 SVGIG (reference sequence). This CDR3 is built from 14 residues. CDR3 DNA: TGTGCCTGGAGACTCGACGCCTTGTCCTACGAGCAGTACTTC. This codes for CAWRLDALSYEQYF.

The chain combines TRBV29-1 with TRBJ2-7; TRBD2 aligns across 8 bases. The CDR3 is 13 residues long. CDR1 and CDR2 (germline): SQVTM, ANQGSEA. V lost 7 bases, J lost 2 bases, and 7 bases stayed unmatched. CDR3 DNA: TGCAGCGCCTCGGCGGGACTAGCCTACGAGCAGTACTTC. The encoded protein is CSASAGLAYEQYF.

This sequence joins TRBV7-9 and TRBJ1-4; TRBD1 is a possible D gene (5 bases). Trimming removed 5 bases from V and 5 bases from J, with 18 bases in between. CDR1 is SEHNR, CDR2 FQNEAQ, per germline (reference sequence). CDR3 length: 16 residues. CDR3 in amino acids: CASSPGTWQGNEKLFF. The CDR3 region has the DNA TGTGCCAGCAGCCCGGGGACGTGGCAGGGAAATGAAAAACTGTTTTTT.

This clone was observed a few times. Here the CDR3 reads CAWSVLNYGYTF. CDR3 DNA sequence: TGTGCCTGGAGCGTCCTAAACTATGGCTACACCTTC. The V and J genes are TRBV30 and TRBJ1-2; D not certain. Germline loops: CDR1 GTSNPN, CDR2 SVGIG (reference sequence). This CDR3 has 12 amino acids. Between the trimmed V and J ends, which lost 3 bases and 2 bases, there was a span of 7 bases.